Listed below are T cell receptor beta chains from one sample, sequenced in a study of cytomegalovirus exposure and HLA in healthy donors. Sequencing used immunoSEQ multiplex PCR; TCRdb keeps in-frame clones, though not all of them. Of hundreds of thousands of clones in the sample, around 76% were seen once. Sequencing was performed on PBMCs. The source is a man between 18 and 35 years old in good health and CMV-seronegative. The CDR3 runs from the conserved cysteine through the conserved F or W. A D gene is named only where the DNA matches it firmly. Only some rows state a clone size, as once, few, many or a class for expanded clones.

few TRBJ1-4 TRBD1 TRBV2 CASIEGARNEKLFF TGTGCCAGCATCGAGGGGGCTAGGAATGAAAAACTGTTTTTT
- TRBJ1-4 TRBD1 TRBV6-1 CASSAQTGTNEKLFF TGTGCCAGCAGTGCCCAGACAGGGACTAATGAAAAACTGTTTTTT
- TRBJ2-7 TRBD1 TRBV6-1 CASRQGIGEQYF TGTGCCAGCAGACAGGGGATCGGCGAGCAGTACTTC
once TRBJ1-1 - TRBV29-1 CSVEGQENTEAFF TGCAGCGTTGAGGGACAAGAGAACACTGAAGCTTTCTTT
few TRBJ2-3 TRBD2 TRBV9 CASSVRGLAGMTDTQYF TGTGCCAGCAGCGTTCGTGGACTAGCGGGAATGACAGATACGCAGTATTTT
- TRBJ1-2 TRBD1 TRBV7-9 CASSLAGQGTYGYTF TGTGCCAGCAGCTTAGCGGGACAGGGGACCTATGGCTACACCTTC
- TRBJ2-1 TRBD1 TRBV11-2 CASSSAGTGHNEQFF TGTGCCAGCAGCTCCGCCGGGACAGGACACAATGAGCAGTTCTTC
few TRBJ2-7 TRBD2 TRBV2 CASSVMAAGSSEQYF TGTGCCAGCAGTGTTATGGCAGCGGGGTCTTCCGAGCAGTACTTC
- TRBJ2-1 - TRBV5-1 CASSLEGWDEQFF TGCGCCAGCAGCTTGGAGGGGTGGGATGAGCAGTTCTTC
- TRBJ2-7 - TRBV9 CASSVGPGVVEQYF TGTGCCAGCAGCGTAGGGCCAGGGGTAGTCGAGCAGTACTTC
- TRBJ1-4 - TRBV30 CAWSRANEKLFF TGTGCCTGGAGTAGAGCTAATGAAAAACTGTTTTTT
- TRBJ2-7 TRBD2 TRBV6-1 CASSLYRDYPYEQYF TGTGCCAGCAGTCTATACCGGGACTATCCCTACGAGCAGTACTTC
few TRBJ2-3 - TRBV9 CASSVGGFTDTQYF TGTGCCAGCAGCGTAGGCGGATTCACAGATACGCAGTATTTT
- TRBJ2-7 - TRBV7-3 CASSLSPGYEQYF TGTGCCAGCAGCTTATCCCCGGGGTACGAGCAGTACTTC
- TRBJ2-6 TRBD1 TRBV27 CASSSGTGSNVLTF TGTGCCAGCAGTTCTGGGACAGGGTCCAACGTCCTGACTTTC
- TRBJ2-7 TRBD1 TRBV27 CASSATAGGYEQYF TGTGCCAGCAGCGCGACGGCAGGGGGTTACGAGCAGTACTTC
- TRBJ1-1 - TRBV15 CATSSRGFAEAFF TGTGCCACCAGCAGCCGAGGGTTCGCTGAAGCTTTCTTT
few TRBJ1-1 TRBD1 TRBV29-1 CSVEGTGVTEAFF TGCAGCGTTGAAGGGACAGGCGTCACTGAAGCTTTCTTT
- TRBJ1-5 - TRBV19 CASSTGTNQPQHF TGTGCCAGTAGTACCGGGACTAATCAGCCCCAGCATTTT
- TRBJ1-2 TRBD1 TRBV10-3 CAISESRQGDYTF TGTGCCATCAGTGAGTCTCGACAGGGAGACTACACCTTC
- TRBJ1-5 - TRBV15 CATSPRRGPNQPQHF TGTGCCACCAGCCCACGGAGGGGCCCGAATCAGCCCCAGCATTTT
- TRBJ2-3 - TRBV7-3 CASSVRRTDTQYF TGTGCCAGCAGCGTCCGTCGCACAGATACGCAGTATTTT
- TRBJ2-1 - TRBV9 CASSVSGGDSEQFF TGTGCCAGCAGCGTAAGCGGCGGGGACAGTGAGCAGTTCTTC
once TRBJ2-3 TRBD1 TRBV4-1 CASSQGPGQGTDTQYF TGCGCCAGCAGCCAAGGCCCGGGACAGGGCACAGATACGCAGTATTTT
- TRBJ1-2 TRBD1 TRBV4-1 CASSQWDRGFGYTF TGCGCCAGCAGCCAATGGGACAGGGGTTTTGGCTACACCTTC
- TRBJ2-1 TRBD2 TRBV14 CASSRTAGGPYNEQFF TGTGCCAGCAGCCGGACAGCGGGAGGGCCCTACAATGAGCAGTTCTTC
- TRBJ2-7 TRBD2 TRBV28 CASSKLAVHEQYF TGTGCCAGCAGCAAGCTAGCGGTCCACGAGCAGTACTTC
- TRBJ1-1 - TRBV6-4 CASSPGDRDTEAFF TGTGCCAGCAGCCCAGGGGATAGGGACACTGAAGCTTTCTTT
- TRBJ2-5 - TRBV5-5 CASSPRTNQETQYF TGTGCCAGCAGCCCTCGGACAAACCAAGAGACCCAGTACTTC
- TRBJ1-2 - TRBV11-2 CASSSTGPLNYGYTF TGTGCCAGCAGCTCAACAGGGCCCCTTAACTATGGCTACACCTTC
- TRBJ1-5 TRBD1 TRBV6-9 CASSSRCGTGINQPQHF TGTGCCAGCAGTTCTCGCTGCGGGACAGGGATTAATCAGCCCCAGCATTTT